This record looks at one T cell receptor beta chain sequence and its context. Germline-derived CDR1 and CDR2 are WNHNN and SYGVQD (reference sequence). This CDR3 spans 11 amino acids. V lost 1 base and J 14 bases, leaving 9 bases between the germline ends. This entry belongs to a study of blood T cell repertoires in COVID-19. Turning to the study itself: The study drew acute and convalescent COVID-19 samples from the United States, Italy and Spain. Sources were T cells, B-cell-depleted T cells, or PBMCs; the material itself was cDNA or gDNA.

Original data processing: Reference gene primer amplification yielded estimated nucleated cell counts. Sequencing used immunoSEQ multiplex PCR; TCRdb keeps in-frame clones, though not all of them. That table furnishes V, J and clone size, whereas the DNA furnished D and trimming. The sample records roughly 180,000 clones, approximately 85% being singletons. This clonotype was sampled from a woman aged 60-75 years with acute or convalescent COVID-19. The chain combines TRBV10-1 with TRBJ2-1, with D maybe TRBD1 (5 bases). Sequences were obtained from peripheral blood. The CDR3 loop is CASSELGVEFF. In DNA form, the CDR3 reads TGCGCCAGCAGTGAGTTAGGGGTCGAGTTCTTC.